This T cell receptor (beta chain) stems from a study of T-cell reconstitution after alpha-beta-depleted transplantation in children. Per the germline V gene, CDR1 is SGHAT and CDR2 is FQDESV (reference sequence). Trimming stripped 5 bases from V and 0 bases from J, with 14 bases between. The CDR3 extends over 16 amino acids. Library preparation (for TCRbeta) was performed with unique molecular identifiers. From the PCR reads, TCRdb called clonotypes with MiXCR, one entry per CDR3 protein. The sample holds approximately 520,000 distinct CDR3 sequences, around a third seen once. Only one count was recorded for this clonotype.

The V and J genes are TRBV11-1 and TRBJ1-3, with D possibly being TRBD1 (5 bases). The material sequenced was PBMCs from the stem cell graft donor, taken from the stem cell graft. The sequence derives from a human donor who donated a stem cell graft to a child with aplastic anemia. The CDR3 region is CASSHIMTASGNTIYF. CDR3 coding DNA: TGTGCCAGCAGCCATATCATGACAGCCTCTGGAAACACCATATATTTT.